This T cell receptor beta chain is drawn from a study of cytomegalovirus exposure and HLA in healthy donors. The study, taken as a whole, reports: It was only CMV serostatus that was available as immune exposure information.

V gave up 5 bases and J gave up 2 bases; unmatched junction bases: 3. Germline V gene lookup returns CDR1 MDHEN and CDR2 SYDVKM. The CDR3 runs 15 residues. The primer mix had 60 Vbeta and 13 Jbeta primers. The protocol was immunoSEQ multiplex PCR, while the TCRdb copy is restricted to in-frame clones and leaves out a portion. The repertoire includes about 130,000 clones, around 73% of them detected once, and over 1.2% sits in the top ten. Details on this clone: Its cognate antigen is unknown.

The sample consisted of PBMCs. The rearrangement uses TRBV28 and TRBJ1-1; 12 bases fit TRBD1. The sequence was obtained from a female donor in good health and CMV-seronegative. The CDR3 nucleotides read TGTGCCAGCAGTCTGGGACAGGGGGCTAACACTGAAGCTTTCTTT. Amino acids: CASSLGQGANTEAFF.